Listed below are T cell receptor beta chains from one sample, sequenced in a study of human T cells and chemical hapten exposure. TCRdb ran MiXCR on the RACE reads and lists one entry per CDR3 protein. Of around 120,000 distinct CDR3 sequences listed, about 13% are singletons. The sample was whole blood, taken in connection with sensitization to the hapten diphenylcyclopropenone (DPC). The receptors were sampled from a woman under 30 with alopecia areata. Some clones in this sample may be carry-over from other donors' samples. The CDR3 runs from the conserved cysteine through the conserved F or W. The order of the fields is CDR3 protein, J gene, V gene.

CDR3: CASSLDTGSTDTQYF; J: TRBJ2-3; V: TRBV7-9
CDR3: CASSYLAAGGADTQYF; J: TRBJ2-3; V: TRBV11-2
CDR3: CSAGIAKNIQYF; J: TRBJ2-4; V: TRBV29-1
CDR3: CASSLALGQGNSPLHF; J: TRBJ1-6; V: TRBV7-2
CDR3: CASQRDTTTYEQYF; J: TRBJ2-7; V: TRBV5-1
CDR3: CASSEFGTESYTDTQYF; J: TRBJ2-3; V: TRBV6-1
CDR3: CSARDLFPSGAPTDTQYF; J: TRBJ2-3; V: TRBV20-1
CDR3: CASRPTGTGQISPQHF; J: TRBJ1-5; V: TRBV6-5
CDR3: CASSPSIGLQPQETQYF; J: TRBJ2-5; V: TRBV27
CDR3: CASGPDRAGWGEAFF; J: TRBJ1-1; V: TRBV12-5
CDR3: CASSTRTAMNTEAFF; J: TRBJ1-1; V: TRBV28
CDR3: CASSSQGQSTDTQYF; J: TRBJ2-3; V: TRBV7-6
CDR3: CASSQHVGLARKLFF; J: TRBJ2-2; V: TRBV4-3
CDR3: CASSPCQGRCEQYF; J: TRBJ2-7; V: TRBV18
CDR3: CASSLDRTEAFF; J: TRBJ1-1; V: TRBV3-1
CDR3: CASSYPGLNTGELFF; J: TRBJ2-2; V: TRBV6-5
CDR3: CATQTGYGNTIYF; J: TRBJ1-3; V: TRBV6-5
CDR3: CASSPGSPTADPVAQYF; J: TRBJ2-5; V: TRBV7-2
CDR3: CASSFYGTGGRDEQYF; J: TRBJ2-7; V: TRBV5-4
CDR3: CASSVTDSNQPQHF; J: TRBJ1-5; V: TRBV27
CDR3: CASSLKGTGGEVADTQYF; J: TRBJ2-3; V: TRBV7-2
CDR3: CASSLSGVTTDTQYF; J: TRBJ2-3; V: TRBV14
CDR3: CASTFPPSPVRPGNTIYF; J: TRBJ1-3; V: TRBV7-9